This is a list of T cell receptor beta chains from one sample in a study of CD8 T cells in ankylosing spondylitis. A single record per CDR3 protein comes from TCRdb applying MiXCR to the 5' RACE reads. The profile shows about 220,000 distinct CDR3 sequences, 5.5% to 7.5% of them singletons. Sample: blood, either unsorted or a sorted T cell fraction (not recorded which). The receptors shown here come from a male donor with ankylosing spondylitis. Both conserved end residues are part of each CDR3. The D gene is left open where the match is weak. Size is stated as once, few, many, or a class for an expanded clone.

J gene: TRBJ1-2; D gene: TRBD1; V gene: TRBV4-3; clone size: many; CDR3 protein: CASSQEGVGQGDYGYTF; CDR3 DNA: TGCGCCAGCAGCCAAGAAGGGGTGGGACAGGGGGACTATGGCTACACCTTC
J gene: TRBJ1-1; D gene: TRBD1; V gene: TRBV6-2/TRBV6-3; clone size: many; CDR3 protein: CASSYSKDRGPMNTEAFF; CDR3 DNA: TGTGCCAGCAGTTACTCGAAAGACAGGGGACCGATGAACACTGAAGCTTTCTTT
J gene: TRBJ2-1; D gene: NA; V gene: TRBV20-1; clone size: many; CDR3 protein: CSARPVRSYNEQFF; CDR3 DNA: TGCAGTGCTAGACCCGTTCGCTCCTACAATGAGCAGTTCTTC
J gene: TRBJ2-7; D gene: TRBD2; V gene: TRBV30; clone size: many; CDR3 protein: CAWSTGRGYEQYF; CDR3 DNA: TGTGCCTGGAGTACCGGGAGGGGATACGAGCAGTACTTC
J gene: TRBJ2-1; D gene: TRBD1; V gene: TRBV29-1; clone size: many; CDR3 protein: CSGGQGGSYNEQFF; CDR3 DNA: TGCAGCGGCGGACAGGGGGGGTCTTACAATGAGCAGTTCTTC
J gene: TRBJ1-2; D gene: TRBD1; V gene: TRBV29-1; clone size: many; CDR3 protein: CSVSTGGLNYGYTF; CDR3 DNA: TGCAGCGTTTCAACAGGGGGCCTCAACTATGGCTACACCTTC
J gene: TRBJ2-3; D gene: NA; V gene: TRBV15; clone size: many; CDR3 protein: CATSRDRGTDTQYF; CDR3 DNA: TGTGCCACCAGCAGAGATCGGGGAACAGATACGCAGTATTTT
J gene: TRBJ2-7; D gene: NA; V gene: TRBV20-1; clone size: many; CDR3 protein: CSAKFGEQYF; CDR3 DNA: TGCAGTGCTAAGTTCGGCGAGCAGTACTTC
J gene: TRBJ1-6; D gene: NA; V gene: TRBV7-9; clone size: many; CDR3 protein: CASSPSFYNSPLHF; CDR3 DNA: TGTGCCAGCAGCCCCTCCTTCTATAATTCACCCCTCCACTTT
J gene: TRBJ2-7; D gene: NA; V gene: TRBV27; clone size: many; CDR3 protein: CASSLGSYYEQYF; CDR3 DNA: TGTGCCAGCAGTTTAGGCAGCTACTACGAGCAGTACTTC
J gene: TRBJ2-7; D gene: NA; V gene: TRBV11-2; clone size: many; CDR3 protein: CASSLWREREQYF; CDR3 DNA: TGTGCCAGCAGCTTATGGAGAGAACGGGAGCAGTACTTC